One TCR beta chain is described in this entry. Germline CDR1 is MGHRA and CDR2 is YSYEKL. This CDR3 contains 16 residues. V was clipped by 1 base and J by 4 bases, with 13 bases between them. The data belong to a study of T cells in localized non-small cell lung cancer. Produced via immunoSEQ multiplex PCR; TCRdb's table is partial and in-frame only. The sample has 45,000 or so clones; approximately 90% are singletons. The sequence derives from a man between 35 and 75 years old with stage II lung adenocarcinoma. The rearrangement uses TRBV4-1 and TRBJ2-2, with a possible D match to TRBD1 (5 bases). Specimen: PBMCs, collected before any cancer treatment. The CDR3 DNA follows: TGCGCCAGCAGCCAAGGGCAGGGCAGTGTCACCGGGGAGCTGTTTTTT. It specifies CASSQGQGSVTGELFF.